The rows below give T cell receptor beta chains drawn from one sample of a study of cytomegalovirus exposure and HLA in healthy donors. Repertoires were generated with immunoSEQ multiplex PCR, while TCRdb's copy carries only in-frame clones and drops some. Here the sample spans around 99,000 clones, more than 75% being singletons. The sequencing sample was made of PBMCs. These receptors were collected from a man younger than 45 in good health and CMV-seropositive. Both conserved end residues are part of each CDR3. A D gene is named only where the DNA matches it firmly. Rows may omit the clone size; those that give it use once, few, many or a size class.

CDR3	DNA	J	V	D	size
CALRDSTNYGYTF	TGTGCCTTGAGAGACAGTACTAACTATGGCTACACCTTC	TRBJ1-2	TRBV30	-	-
CAWSGTYAGNTIYF	TGTGCCTGGAGCGGGACATATGCGGGAAACACCATATATTTT	TRBJ1-3	TRBV30	-	-
CASSLRGPYEQYF	TGTGCCAGCAGCTTACGTGGGCCCTACGAGCAGTACTTC	TRBJ2-7	TRBV7-9	-	-
CAIKRGGRLNEQFF	TGTGCCATCAAGAGGGGGGGCCGGCTCAATGAGCAGTTCTTC	TRBJ2-1	TRBV10-3	-	-
CASSEAGGWGEQYF	TGTGCCAGCAGTGAAGCTGGGGGGTGGGGCGAGCAGTACTTC	TRBJ2-7	TRBV2	-	-
CASSLTGTGGSPLHF	TGTGCCAGCAGCCTGACCGGGACAGGGGGTTCACCCCTCCACTTT	TRBJ1-6	TRBV13	TRBD1	-
CVRSFNLGQGARNCNQPQHF	TGTGTCAGAAGCTTCAACCTGGGACAGGGGGCAAGAAATTGCAATCAGCCCCAGCATTTT	TRBJ1-5	TRBV7-5	-	-
CASSEITRETQYF	TGTGCCAGCAGTGAGATAACACGCGAGACCCAGTACTTC	TRBJ2-5	TRBV6-1	-	few
CASTSGQGLSYEQYF	TGTGCCAGTACCTCCGGACAGGGACTTTCCTACGAGCAGTACTTC	TRBJ2-7	TRBV19	TRBD1	-
CSSSSRTGGPRETQYF	TGTTCCAGCAGCTCCCGGACAGGGGGGCCCCGAGAGACCCAGTACTTC	TRBJ2-5	TRBV7-9	TRBD1	-
CASRRYVQETQYF	TGTGCCAGCAGGCGGTATGTCCAAGAGACCCAGTACTTC	TRBJ2-5	TRBV6-1	-	-
CASSPDRGRGNSPLHF	TGCGCCAGCAGCCCTGACAGGGGTCGTGGTAATTCACCCCTCCACTTT	TRBJ1-6	TRBV5-1	TRBD1	-
CASSLRQRLSNTGELFF	TGTGCCAGCAGCTTGAGGCAGCGGCTTTCGAACACCGGGGAGCTGTTTTTT	TRBJ2-2	TRBV5-6	-	once
CASLAGQLNTEAFF	TGTGCCAGTTTAGCGGGACAGTTGAACACTGAAGCTTTCTTT	TRBJ1-1	TRBV19	TRBD1	few
CASSPQGAYGYTF	TGCGCCAGCAGTCCTCAGGGGGCCTATGGCTACACCTTC	TRBJ1-2	TRBV10-1	TRBD1	-
CASMTPMNTEAFF	TGTGCCAGCATGACACCCATGAACACTGAAGCTTTCTTT	TRBJ1-1	TRBV25-1	-	-
CASSLGTDRYNEQFF	TGTGCCAGCAGTTTGGGGACAGATAGATACAATGAGCAGTTCTTC	TRBJ2-1	TRBV27	TRBD1	-
CASSFQGNPNTEAFF	TGCGCCAGCAGCTTCCAGGGTAATCCGAACACTGAAGCTTTCTTT	TRBJ1-1	TRBV5-1	-	-
CASSPGTRSGYTF	TGTGCCAGCAGCCCAGGGACACGGTCGGGCTACACCTTC	TRBJ1-2	TRBV9	-	-
CATREAGASREETQYF	TGCGCAACCAGGGAAGCGGGGGCGAGTAGAGAAGAGACCCAGTACTTC	TRBJ2-5	TRBV10-2	TRBD2	-
CASSERQGPYNEQFF	TGTGCCAGCAGTGAAAGGCAGGGCCCCTACAATGAGCAGTTCTTC	TRBJ2-1	TRBV6-1	-	-
CASSWVGLYNEQFF	TGTGCCAGCAGCTGGGTGGGGCTCTACAATGAGCAGTTCTTC	TRBJ2-1	TRBV7-9	-	once
CASSPGQGSGGYTF	TGTGCCAGCAGCCCCGGACAGGGGTCGGGTGGCTACACCTTC	TRBJ1-2	TRBV7-8	TRBD1	-
CASRQGQGYTF	TGTGCCAGCAGACAGGGACAGGGCTACACCTTC	TRBJ1-2	TRBV6-5	TRBD1	-
CASSLALGGIVDGYTF	TGCGCCAGCAGCTTGGCCTTAGGGGGTATTGTGGATGGCTACACCTTC	TRBJ1-2	TRBV5-1	-	-
CASSQVGGSYTF	TGTGCCAGCAGCCAAGTAGGAGGGAGCTACACCTTC	TRBJ1-2	TRBV5-6	-	-
CASSLGPGTPNTEAFF	TGTGCCAGCAGCTTAGGTCCCGGGACACCGAACACTGAAGCTTTCTTT	TRBJ1-1	TRBV7-3	-	-
CASSDPLSGQGIHEQYF	TGTGCCAGCAGCGACCCCTTGAGCGGACAGGGTATCCACGAGCAGTACTTC	TRBJ2-7	TRBV9	TRBD1	-
CASSLTPGAGATDTQYF	TGTGCCAGCAGCTTAACACCCGGGGCGGGGGCTACAGATACGCAGTATTTT	TRBJ2-3	TRBV7-3	-	-
CATSRGGTGGAITDTQYF	TGTGCCACCAGCAGAGGGGGTACAGGGGGAGCTATCACAGATACGCAGTATTTT	TRBJ2-3	TRBV15	TRBD1	once
CASSHTIGGNGELFF	TGTGCCAGCAGCCATACGATCGGGGGAAACGGGGAGCTGTTTTTT	TRBJ2-2	TRBV11-2	-	-
CSVVTTQWETQYF	TGCAGCGTTGTAACTACCCAATGGGAGACCCAGTACTTC	TRBJ2-5	TRBV29-1	-	once
CASSLDTGGPIGYTF	TGTGCCAGCAGCTTAGATACAGGGGGACCCATAGGCTACACCTTC	TRBJ1-2	TRBV11-2	TRBD1	-
CASSKGQGANQPQHF	TGTGCCAGTAGTAAGGGACAGGGGGCGAATCAGCCCCAGCATTTT	TRBJ1-5	TRBV19	TRBD1	-
CSSSLGFGGKVYGYTF	TGTTCCAGCAGCTTAGGTTTTGGGGGGAAGGTCTATGGCTACACCTTC	TRBJ1-2	TRBV7-9	-	-
CASSQESRLAGGSGELFF	TGTGCCAGCAGCCAAGAGAGTCGACTAGCGGGGGGGTCCGGGGAGCTGTTTTTT	TRBJ2-2	TRBV4-2	TRBD2	-
CASSFRDYGYTF	TGTGCCAGCAGCTTCAGGGACTATGGCTACACCTTC	TRBJ1-2	TRBV11-3	-	few
CASFSPGQGYEQYF	TGTGCCAGTTTCTCCCCGGGACAGGGCTACGAGCAGTACTTC	TRBJ2-7	TRBV28	TRBD1	-
CATFQDRVHEQYF	TGCGCCACCTTCCAGGACAGGGTCCACGAGCAGTACTTC	TRBJ2-7	TRBV10-1	TRBD1	-
CASSRDSLYGYTF	TGTGCCAGTAGTAGGGACAGCCTATATGGCTACACCTTC	TRBJ1-2	TRBV19	TRBD1	-
CAIRPGQGGNTIYF	TGTGCCATCAGACCGGGACAGGGGGGAAACACCATATATTTT	TRBJ1-3	TRBV10-3	TRBD1	-
CASSRGQGGEKLFF	TGTGCCAGCAGCCGTGGACAGGGAGGTGAAAAACTGTTTTTT	TRBJ1-4	TRBV9	TRBD1	-
CASSYSGGVYGYTF	TGTGCCAGCAGTTACTCGGGGGGGGTATATGGCTACACCTTC	TRBJ1-2	TRBV6-5	-	-
CASSGTVQETQYF	TGTGCCAGCTCGGGGACAGTACAAGAGACCCAGTACTTC	TRBJ2-5	TRBV18	TRBD1	once
CASSLAASGIDTDTQYF	TGTGCCAGCAGCTTAGCGGCTAGCGGAATAGACACAGATACGCAGTATTTT	TRBJ2-3	TRBV7-2	TRBD2	-
CAISESKGDYYEQYF	TGTGCCATCAGTGAGTCGAAGGGGGATTACTACGAGCAGTACTTC	TRBJ2-7	TRBV10-3	-	-
CASSQEQGVITGQYF	TGTGCCAGCAGCCAAGAACAGGGGGTGATTACGGGGCAGTACTTC	TRBJ2-7	TRBV14	TRBD1	-
CATSRKGRTEAFF	TGTGCCACCAGCAGAAAGGGGCGGACTGAAGCTTTCTTT	TRBJ1-1	TRBV15	-	few